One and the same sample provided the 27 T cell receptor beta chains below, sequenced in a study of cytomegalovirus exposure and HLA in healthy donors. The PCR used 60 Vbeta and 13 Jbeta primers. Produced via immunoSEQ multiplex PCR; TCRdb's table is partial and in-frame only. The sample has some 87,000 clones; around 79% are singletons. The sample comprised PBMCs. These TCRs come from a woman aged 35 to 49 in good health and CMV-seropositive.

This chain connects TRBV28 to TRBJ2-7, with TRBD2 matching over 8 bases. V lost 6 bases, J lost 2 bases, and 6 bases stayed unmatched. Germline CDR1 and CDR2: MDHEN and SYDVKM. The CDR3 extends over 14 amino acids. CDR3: CASRSGSIPYEQYF. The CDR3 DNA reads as TGTGCCAGCAGGAGCGGGAGCATTCCCTACGAGCAGTACTTC.

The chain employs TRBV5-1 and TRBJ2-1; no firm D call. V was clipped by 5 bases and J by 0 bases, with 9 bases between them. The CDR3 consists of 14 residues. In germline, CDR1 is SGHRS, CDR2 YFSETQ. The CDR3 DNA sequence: TGCGCCAGCAGGGTGGAGAGCTCCTACAATGAGCAGTTCTTC. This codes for CASRVESSYNEQFF. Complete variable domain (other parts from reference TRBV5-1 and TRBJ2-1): KAGVTQTPRYLIKTRGQQVTLSCSPISGHRSVSWYQQTPGQGLQFLFEYFSETQRNKGNFPGRFSGRQFSNSRSEMNVSTLELGDSALYLCASRVESSYNEQFFGPGTRLTVL.

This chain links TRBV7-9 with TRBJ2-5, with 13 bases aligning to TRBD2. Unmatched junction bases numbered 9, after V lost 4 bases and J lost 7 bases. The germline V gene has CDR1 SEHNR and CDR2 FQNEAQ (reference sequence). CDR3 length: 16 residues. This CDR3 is CASSSGLAGKSLTQYF. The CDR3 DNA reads TGTGCCAGCAGCTCGGGACTAGCGGGAAAGTCTTTGACCCAGTACTTC.

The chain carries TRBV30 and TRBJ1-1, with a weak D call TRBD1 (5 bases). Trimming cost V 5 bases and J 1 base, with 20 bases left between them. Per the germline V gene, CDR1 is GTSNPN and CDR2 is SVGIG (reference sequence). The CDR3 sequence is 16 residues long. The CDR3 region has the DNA TGTGCCTGGGTCCTCCGGCTCTGGGGCGAGAACACTGAAGCTTTCTTT. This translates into CAWVLRLWGENTEAFF.

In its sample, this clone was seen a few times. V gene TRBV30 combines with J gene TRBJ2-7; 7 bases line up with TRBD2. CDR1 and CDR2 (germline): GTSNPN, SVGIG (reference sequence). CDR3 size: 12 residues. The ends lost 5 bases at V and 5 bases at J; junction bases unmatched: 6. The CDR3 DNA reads TGTGCCTGGGGGGAGGGTTTGAACGAGCAGTACTTC. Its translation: CAWGEGLNEQYF. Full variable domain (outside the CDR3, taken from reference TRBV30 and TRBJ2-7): SQTIHQWPATLVQPVGSPLSLECTVEGTSNPNLYWYRQAAGRGLQLLFYSVGIGQISSEVPQNLSASRPQDRQFILSSKKLLLSDSGFYLCAWGEGLNEQYFGPGTRLTVT.

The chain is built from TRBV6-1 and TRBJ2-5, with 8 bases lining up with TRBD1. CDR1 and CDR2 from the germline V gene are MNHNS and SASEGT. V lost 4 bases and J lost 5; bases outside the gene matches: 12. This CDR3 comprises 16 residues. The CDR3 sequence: CASSVTGGHLGETQYF. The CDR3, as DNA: TGTGCCAGCAGTGTCACAGGGGGACATCTGGGGGAGACCCAGTACTTC.

In DNA form, the CDR3 reads TGTGCCAGCAGCCAACGACAGGGGGCAACGAACACTGAAGCTTTCTTT. Translated, it gives CASSQRQGATNTEAFF. The chain is built from TRBV11-3 and TRBJ1-1; 10 positions match TRBD1. The CDR3 has 16 amino acids. V dropped 5 bases and J dropped 1; count of bases not matched to a gene: 7. CDR1 is SGHNT, CDR2 YENEEA, per germline.

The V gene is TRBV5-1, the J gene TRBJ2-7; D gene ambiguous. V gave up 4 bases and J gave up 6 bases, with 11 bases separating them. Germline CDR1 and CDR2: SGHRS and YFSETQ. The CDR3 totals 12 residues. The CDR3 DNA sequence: TGCGCCAGCAGCCCGCCCGGGTTCGAGCAGTACTTC. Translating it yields CASSPPGFEQYF.

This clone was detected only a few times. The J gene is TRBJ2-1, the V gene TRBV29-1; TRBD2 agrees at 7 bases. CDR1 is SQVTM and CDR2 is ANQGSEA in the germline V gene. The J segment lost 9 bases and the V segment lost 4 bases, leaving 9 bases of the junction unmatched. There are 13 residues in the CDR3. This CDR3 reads CSVVWGGSGEQFF. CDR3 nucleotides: TGCAGCGTTGTCTGGGGGGGATCGGGTGAGCAGTTCTTC.

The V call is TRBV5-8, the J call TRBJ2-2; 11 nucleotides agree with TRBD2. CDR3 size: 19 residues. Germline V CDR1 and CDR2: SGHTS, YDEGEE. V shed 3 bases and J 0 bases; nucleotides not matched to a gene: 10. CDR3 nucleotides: TGTGCCAGCAGCTCTGCCCATCTAGCGGGAGGCGCGAACACCGGGGAGCTGTTTTTT. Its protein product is CASSSAHLAGGANTGELFF.

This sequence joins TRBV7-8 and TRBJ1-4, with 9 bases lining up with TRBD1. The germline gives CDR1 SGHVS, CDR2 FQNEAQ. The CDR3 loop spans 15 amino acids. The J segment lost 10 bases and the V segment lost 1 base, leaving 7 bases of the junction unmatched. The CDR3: CASSLGGQGSGKLFF. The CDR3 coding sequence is TGTGCCAGCAGCTTAGGGGGACAGGGATCTGGAAAACTGTTTTTT.

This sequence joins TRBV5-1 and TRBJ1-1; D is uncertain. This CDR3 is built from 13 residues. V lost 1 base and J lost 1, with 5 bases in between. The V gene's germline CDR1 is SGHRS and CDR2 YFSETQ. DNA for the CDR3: TGCGCCAGCAGCTTGAAACAGAACACTGAAGCTTTCTTT. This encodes CASSLKQNTEAFF.

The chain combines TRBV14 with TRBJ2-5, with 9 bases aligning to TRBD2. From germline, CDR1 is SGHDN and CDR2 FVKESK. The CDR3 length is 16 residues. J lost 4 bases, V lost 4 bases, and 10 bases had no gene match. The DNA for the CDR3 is TGTGCCAGCAGCCTACATAGCGGGAGTTCTGGAGAGACCCAGTACTTC. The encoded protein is CASSLHSGSSGETQYF. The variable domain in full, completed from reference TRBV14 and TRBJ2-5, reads EAGVTQFPSHSVIEKGQTVTLRCDPISGHDNLYWYRRVMGKEIKFLLHFVKESKQDESGMPNNRFLAERTGGTYSTLKVQPAELEDSGVYFCASSLHSGSSGETQYFGPGTRLLVL.

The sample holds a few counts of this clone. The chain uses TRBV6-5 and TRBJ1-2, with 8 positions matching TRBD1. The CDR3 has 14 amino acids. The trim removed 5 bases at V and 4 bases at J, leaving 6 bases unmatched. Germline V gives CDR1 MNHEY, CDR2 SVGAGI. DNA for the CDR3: TGTGCCAGCAGTCGCGGACAGGGCGGCTATGGCTACACCTTC. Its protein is CASSRGQGGYGYTF.

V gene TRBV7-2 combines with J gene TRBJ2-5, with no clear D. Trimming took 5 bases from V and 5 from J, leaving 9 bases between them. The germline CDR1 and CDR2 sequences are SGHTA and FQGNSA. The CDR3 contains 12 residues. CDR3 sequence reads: CASSRVSETQYF. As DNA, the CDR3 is TGTGCCAGCAGCCGAGTTAGCGAGACCCAGTACTTC.

The CDR3 nucleotides are TGTGCCAGCAGTCAGACAGGGGGCACTGAAGCTTTCTTT. Amino acid sequence: CASSQTGGTEAFF. The chain recombines TRBV6-5 with TRBJ1-1; 9 bases fit TRBD1. This CDR3 has 13 residues. Losses at the gene ends were 5 bases for V and 4 bases for J; bases not matched to a gene: 2. In germline, CDR1 is MNHEY, CDR2 SVGAGI.

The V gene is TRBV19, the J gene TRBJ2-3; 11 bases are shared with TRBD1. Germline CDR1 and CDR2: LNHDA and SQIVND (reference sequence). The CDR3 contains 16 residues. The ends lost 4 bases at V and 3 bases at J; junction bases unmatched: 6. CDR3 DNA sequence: TGTGCCAGTAGTACAAACCGGGACAGGGGGACAGATACGCAGTATTTT. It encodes CASSTNRDRGTDTQYF.

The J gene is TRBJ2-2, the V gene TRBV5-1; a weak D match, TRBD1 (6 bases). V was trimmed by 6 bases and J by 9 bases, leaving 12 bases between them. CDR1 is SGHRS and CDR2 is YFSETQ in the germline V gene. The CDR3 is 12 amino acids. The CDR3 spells CASTQGFRELFF. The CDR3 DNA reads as TGCGCCAGCACCCAGGGGTTTAGGGAGCTGTTTTTT.

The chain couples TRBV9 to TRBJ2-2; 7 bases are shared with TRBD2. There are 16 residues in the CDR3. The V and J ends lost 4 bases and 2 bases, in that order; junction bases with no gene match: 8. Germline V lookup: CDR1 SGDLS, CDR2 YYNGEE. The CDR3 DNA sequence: TGTGCCAGCAGCCCCCAGGGAGGGGCCAACACCGGGGAGCTGTTTTTT. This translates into CASSPQGGANTGELFF.

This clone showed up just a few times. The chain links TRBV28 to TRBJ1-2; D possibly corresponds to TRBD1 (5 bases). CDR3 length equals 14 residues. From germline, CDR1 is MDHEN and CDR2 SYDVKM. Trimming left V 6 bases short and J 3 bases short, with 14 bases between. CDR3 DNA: TGTGCCAGCAGCTTGGTACGGGGGGACTATGGCTACACCTTC. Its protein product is CASSLVRGDYGYTF.

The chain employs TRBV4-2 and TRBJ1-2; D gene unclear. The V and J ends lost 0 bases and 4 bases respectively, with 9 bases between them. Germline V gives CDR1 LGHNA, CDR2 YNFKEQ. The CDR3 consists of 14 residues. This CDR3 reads CASSQDPTSYGYTF. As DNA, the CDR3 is TGTGCCAGCAGCCAAGACCCGACATCCTATGGCTACACCTTC.

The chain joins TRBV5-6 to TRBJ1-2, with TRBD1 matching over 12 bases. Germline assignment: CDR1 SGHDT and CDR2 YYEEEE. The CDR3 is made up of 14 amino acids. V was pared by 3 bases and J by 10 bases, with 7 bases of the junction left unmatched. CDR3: CASSYGTGGSYYTF. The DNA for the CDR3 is TGTGCCAGCAGCTACGGGACAGGGGGCTCATACTACACCTTC.

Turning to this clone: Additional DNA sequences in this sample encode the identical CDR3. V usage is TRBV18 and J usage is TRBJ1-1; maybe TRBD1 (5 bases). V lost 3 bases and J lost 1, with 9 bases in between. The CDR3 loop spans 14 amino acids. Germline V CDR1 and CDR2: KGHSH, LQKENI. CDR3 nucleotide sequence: TGTGCCAGCTCACCCGACAGAAAGAACACTGAAGCTTTCTTT. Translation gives CASSPDRKNTEAFF. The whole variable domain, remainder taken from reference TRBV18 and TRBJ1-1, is NAGVMQNPRHLVRRRGQEARLRCSPMKGHSHVYWYRQLPEEGLKFMVYLQKENIIDESGMPKERFSAEFPKEGPSILRIQQVVRGDSAAYFCASSPDRKNTEAFFGQGTRLTVV.

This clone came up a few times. The CDR3: CASSPAGTGTSPLHF. Written as DNA, the CDR3 is TGTGCCAGCTCACCTGCCGGGACAGGGACTTCACCCCTCCACTTT. The rearrangement links TRBV18 to TRBJ1-6; 9 bases agree with TRBD1. CDR3 size: 15 residues. V shed 3 bases and J 9 bases; nucleotides not matched to a gene: 6. Germline CDR1 reads KGHSH; CDR2 reads LQKENI. Variable domain in full (rest from reference TRBV18 and TRBJ1-6): NAGVMQNPRHLVRRRGQEARLRCSPMKGHSHVYWYRQLPEEGLKFMVYLQKENIIDESGMPKERFSAEFPKEGPSILRIQQVVRGDSAAYFCASSPAGTGTSPLHFGNGTRLTVT.

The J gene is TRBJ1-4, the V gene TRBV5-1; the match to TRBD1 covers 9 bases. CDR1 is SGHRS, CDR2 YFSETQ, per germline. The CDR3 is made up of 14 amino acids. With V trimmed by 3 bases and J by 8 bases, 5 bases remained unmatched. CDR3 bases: TGCGCCAGCAGCTCCGGACAGGGGTGGGAAAAACTGTTTTTT. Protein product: CASSSGQGWEKLFF. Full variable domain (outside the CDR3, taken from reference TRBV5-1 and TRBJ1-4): KAGVTQTPRYLIKTRGQQVTLSCSPISGHRSVSWYQQTPGQGLQFLFEYFSETQRNKGNFPGRFSGRQFSNSRSEMNVSTLELGDSALYLCASSSGQGWEKLFFGSGTQLSVL.

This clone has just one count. The CDR3 is CASGPVAGYPFF. As DNA, the CDR3 is TGTGCCAGCGGGCCTGTGGCGGGATATCCGTTCTTC. This chain uses TRBV7-9 with TRBJ2-1; a possible D gene is TRBD2 (6 bases). Per germline, CDR1 SEHNR and CDR2 FQNEAQ (reference sequence). The CDR3 contains 12 residues. Trimming pared 8 bases from V and 15 bases from J, leaving 20 bases between. Combining the CDR3 with reference TRBV7-9 and TRBJ2-1 gives the whole variable domain DTGVSQNPRHKITKRGQNVTFRCDPISEHNRLYWYRQTLGQGPEFLTYFQNEAQLEKSRLLSDRFSAERPKGSFSTLEIQRTEQGDSAMYLCASGPVAGYPFFGPGTRLTVL.

CDR3: CASSIGGVRYEKLFF. The CDR3 nucleotides are TGTGCCAGTAGTATAGGAGGCGTTAGGTATGAAAAACTGTTTTTT. This chain joins TRBV19 and TRBJ1-4; the D is unclear. There are 15 residues in the CDR3. With 1 base removed from V and 6 bases from J, the gap between germline ends came to 12 bases. Germline assignment: CDR1 LNHDA and CDR2 SQIVND (reference sequence).